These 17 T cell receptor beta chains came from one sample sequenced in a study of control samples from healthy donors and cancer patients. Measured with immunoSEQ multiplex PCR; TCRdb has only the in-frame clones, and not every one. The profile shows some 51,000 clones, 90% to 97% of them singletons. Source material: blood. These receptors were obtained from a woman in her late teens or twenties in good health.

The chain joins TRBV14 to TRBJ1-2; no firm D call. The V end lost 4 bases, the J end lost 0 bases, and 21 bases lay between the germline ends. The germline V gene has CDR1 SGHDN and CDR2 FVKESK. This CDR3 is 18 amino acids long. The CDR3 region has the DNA TGTGCCAGCAGCCCCCCTTGGGGAGAGACCCCTTCTAACTATGGCTACACCTTC. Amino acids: CASSPPWGETPSNYGYTF.

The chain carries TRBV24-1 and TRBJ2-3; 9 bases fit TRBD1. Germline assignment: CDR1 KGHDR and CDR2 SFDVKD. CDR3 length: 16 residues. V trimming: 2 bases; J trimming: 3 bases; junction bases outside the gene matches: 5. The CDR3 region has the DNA TGTGCCACCAGTGATTCCGGGACAGGGAGGACAGATACGCAGTATTTT. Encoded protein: CATSDSGTGRTDTQYF.

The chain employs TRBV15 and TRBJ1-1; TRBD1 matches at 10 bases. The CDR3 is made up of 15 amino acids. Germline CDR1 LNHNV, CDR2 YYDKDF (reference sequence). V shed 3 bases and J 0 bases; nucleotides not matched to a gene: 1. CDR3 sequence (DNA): TGTGCCACCAGCAGGACAGGGGGCCTGAACACTGAAGCTTTCTTT. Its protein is CATSRTGGLNTEAFF.

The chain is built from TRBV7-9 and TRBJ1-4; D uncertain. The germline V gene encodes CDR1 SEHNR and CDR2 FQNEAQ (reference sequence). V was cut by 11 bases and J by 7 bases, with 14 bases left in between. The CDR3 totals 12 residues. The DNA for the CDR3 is TGTGCCTGGCCCGCCGAGGGTGAAAAACTGTTTTTT. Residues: CAWPAEGEKLFF.

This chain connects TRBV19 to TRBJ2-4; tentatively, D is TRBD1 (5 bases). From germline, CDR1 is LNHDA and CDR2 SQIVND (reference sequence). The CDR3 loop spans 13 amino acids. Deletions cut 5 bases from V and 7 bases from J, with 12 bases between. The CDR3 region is CASSLDTVNIQYF. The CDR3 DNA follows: TGTGCCAGTAGTTTGGACACGGTGAACATTCAGTACTTC.

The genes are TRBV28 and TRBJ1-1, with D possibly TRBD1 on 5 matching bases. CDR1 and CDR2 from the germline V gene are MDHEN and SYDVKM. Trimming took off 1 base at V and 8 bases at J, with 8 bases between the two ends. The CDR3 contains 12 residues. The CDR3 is CASSLFGTEAFF. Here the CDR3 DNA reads TGTGCCAGCAGTTTATTCGGGACGGAAGCTTTCTTT.

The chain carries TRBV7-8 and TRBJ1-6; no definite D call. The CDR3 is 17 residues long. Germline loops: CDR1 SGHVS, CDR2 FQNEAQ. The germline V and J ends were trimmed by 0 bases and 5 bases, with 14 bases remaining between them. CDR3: CASSLAQYSLNNSPLHF. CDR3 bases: TGTGCCAGCAGCTTAGCGCAATACAGTTTGAATAATTCACCCCTCCACTTT.

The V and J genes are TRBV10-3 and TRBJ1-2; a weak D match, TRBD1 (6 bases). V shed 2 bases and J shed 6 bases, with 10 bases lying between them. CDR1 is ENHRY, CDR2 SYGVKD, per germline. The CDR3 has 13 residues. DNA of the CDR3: TGTGCCATCAGTGAGGGGACATATCATGGCTACACCTTC. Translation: CAISEGTYHGYTF.

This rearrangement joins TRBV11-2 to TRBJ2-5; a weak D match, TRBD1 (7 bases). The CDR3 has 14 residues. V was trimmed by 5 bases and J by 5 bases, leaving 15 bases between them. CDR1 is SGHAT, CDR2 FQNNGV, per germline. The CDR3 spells CASSPPGGWETQYF. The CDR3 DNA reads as TGTGCCAGCAGCCCCCCAGGGGGGTGGGAGACCCAGTACTTC. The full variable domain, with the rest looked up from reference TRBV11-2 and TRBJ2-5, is EAGVAQSPRYKIIEKRQSVAFWCNPISGHATLYWYQQILGQGPKLLIQFQNNGVVDDSQLPKDRFSAERLKGVDSTLKIQPAKLEDSAVYLCASSPPGGWETQYFGPGTRLLVL.

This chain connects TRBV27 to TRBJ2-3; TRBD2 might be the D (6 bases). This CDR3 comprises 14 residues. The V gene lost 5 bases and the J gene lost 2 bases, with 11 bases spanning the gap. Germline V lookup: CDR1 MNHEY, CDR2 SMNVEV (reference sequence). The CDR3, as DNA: TGTGCCAGCAGTCCCCGGGACTTCACAGATACGCAGTATTTT. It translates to CASSPRDFTDTQYF.

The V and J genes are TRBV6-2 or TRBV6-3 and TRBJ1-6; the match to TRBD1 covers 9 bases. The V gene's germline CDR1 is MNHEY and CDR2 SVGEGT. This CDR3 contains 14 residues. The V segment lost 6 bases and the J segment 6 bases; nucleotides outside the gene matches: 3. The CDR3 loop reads CASSPGQGNSPLHF. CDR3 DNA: TGTGCCAGCAGCCCGGGACAGGGTAATTCACCCCTCCACTTT.

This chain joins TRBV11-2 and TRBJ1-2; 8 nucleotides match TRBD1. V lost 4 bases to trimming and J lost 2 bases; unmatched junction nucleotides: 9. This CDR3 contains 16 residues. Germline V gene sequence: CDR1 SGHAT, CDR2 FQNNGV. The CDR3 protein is CASSYAPGQANYGYTF. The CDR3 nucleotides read TGTGCCAGCAGCTATGCCCCGGGACAGGCAAACTATGGCTACACCTTC.

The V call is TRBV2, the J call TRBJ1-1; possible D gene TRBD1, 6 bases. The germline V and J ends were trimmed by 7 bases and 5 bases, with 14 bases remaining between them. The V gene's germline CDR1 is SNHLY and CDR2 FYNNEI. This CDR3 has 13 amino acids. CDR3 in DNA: TGTGCCAGCACTGGAACAGGGTTGACTGAAGCTTTCTTT. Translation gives CASTGTGLTEAFF.

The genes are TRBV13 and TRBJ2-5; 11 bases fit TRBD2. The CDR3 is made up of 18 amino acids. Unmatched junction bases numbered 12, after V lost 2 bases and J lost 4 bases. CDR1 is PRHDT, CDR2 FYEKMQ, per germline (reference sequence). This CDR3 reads CASSLTVRLAGGAETQYF. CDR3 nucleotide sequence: TGTGCCAGCAGCTTAACAGTGCGTTTAGCGGGGGGGGCAGAGACCCAGTACTTC.

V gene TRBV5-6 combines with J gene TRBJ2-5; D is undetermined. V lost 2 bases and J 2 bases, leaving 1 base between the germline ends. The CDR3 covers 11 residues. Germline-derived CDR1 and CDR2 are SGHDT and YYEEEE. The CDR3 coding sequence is TGTGCCAGCAGCTTTCAAGAGACCCAGTACTTC. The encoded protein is CASSFQETQYF.

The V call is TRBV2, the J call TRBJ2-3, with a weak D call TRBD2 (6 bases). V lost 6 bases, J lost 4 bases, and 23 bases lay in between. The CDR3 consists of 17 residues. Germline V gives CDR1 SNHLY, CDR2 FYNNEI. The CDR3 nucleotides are TGTGCCAGCAGCACCAGGGCAGAGACTAGGGCCTCAGATACGCAGTATTTT. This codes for CASSTRAETRASDTQYF.

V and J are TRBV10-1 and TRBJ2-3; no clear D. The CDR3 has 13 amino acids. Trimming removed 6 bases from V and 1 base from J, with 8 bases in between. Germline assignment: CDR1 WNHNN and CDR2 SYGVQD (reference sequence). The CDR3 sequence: CASSPGRTDTQYF. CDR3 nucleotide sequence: TGCGCCAGCAGCCCGGGCCGCACAGATACGCAGTATTTT.